This TCR beta chain was retrieved from a study of PD-1 blockade in classical Hodgkin lymphoma. The table came from immunoSEQ multiplex PCR; TCRdb's copy has only in-frame clones and leaves some out. The repertoire holds some 27,000 clones, with 80% to 90% as singletons. Time point in this sample: cycle 4 day 1 (C4D1), after around six weeks of nivolumab. Every patient experienced relapse after autologous stem cell transplantation, and brentuximab vedotin exposure varied. Thawed PBMCs underwent magnetic negative selection to yield purified CD4+ T cells. CDR3 length: 17 amino acids. Trimming pared 0 bases from V and 0 bases from J, leaving 15 bases between. Germline CDR1 and CDR2: SGHDN and FVKESK.

The sample in question was CD4+ T cells from blood, obtained before the fourth cycle of nivolumab. This clonotype was sampled from a human donor with classical Hodgkin lymphoma. The chain employs TRBV14 and TRBJ2-7; weak D call: TRBD1 (6 bases). The CDR3 spells CASSQELGHPSSYEQYF. For the CDR3, the DNA is TGTGCCAGCAGCCAAGAATTGGGACACCCGAGCTCCTACGAGCAGTACTTC.